Below, 32 T cell receptor beta chains from the same sample are listed, as sequenced in a study of blood T cell repertoires in COVID-19. Measured with immunoSEQ multiplex PCR; TCRdb has only the in-frame clones, and not every one. The sample lists 90,000 to 120,000 clones; 86% were seen once. The source material was PBMCs or T cells enriched from blood (not recorded which). The receptor source for this set is a woman aged 45-60 years who had recovered from COVID-19.

V usage is TRBV28 and J usage is TRBJ2-5; TRBD2 matches 8 bases. J lost 5 bases, V lost 3 bases, and 8 bases had no gene match. Germline assignment: CDR1 MDHEN and CDR2 SYDVKM. The length of the CDR3 is 15 residues. CDR3 nucleotide sequence: TGTGCCAGCAGTTTCCCCCCCGGGACTAGGGAGACCCAGTACTTC. Amino acid sequence: CASSFPPGTRETQYF.

The chain has TRBV9 and TRBJ2-3, with D hard to call. CDR3 length: 12 amino acids. V lost 7 bases and J 6 bases, leaving 12 bases between the germline ends. CDR1 is SGDLS and CDR2 is YYNGEE in the germline V gene. The CDR3 bases are TGTGCCAGCGGAGCCGCCGCCGATACGCAGTATTTT. Its protein product is CASGAAADTQYF.

A single count supports this clone. The chain recombines TRBV6-1 with TRBJ2-6; the match to TRBD1 covers 11 bases. The CDR3 is 18 amino acids. The J segment lost 0 bases and the V segment lost 4 bases, leaving 5 bases of the junction unmatched. Per the germline V gene, CDR1 is MNHNS and CDR2 is SASEGT. The DNA of the CDR3 is TGTGCCAGCAGTGTACCGGGACAGGGGGTCTCTGGGGCCAACGTCCTGACTTTC. It encodes CASSVPGQGVSGANVLTF.

This clone has just one count. The chain couples TRBV30 to TRBJ1-2; 12 bases are shared with TRBD1. V shed 2 bases and J 5 bases; nucleotides not matched to a gene: 9. Germline V gene sequence: CDR1 GTSNPN, CDR2 SVGIG (reference sequence). The CDR3 runs to 16 residues. CDR3 DNA: TGTGCCTGGAGTCTTACCGGGACAGGGGGCTGGTATGGCTACACCTTC. It specifies CAWSLTGTGGWYGYTF.

This clone showed up just once. This chain uses TRBV5-4 with TRBJ2-1; 11 bases match TRBD1. The ends lost 4 bases at V and 4 bases at J; junction bases unmatched: 4. There are 15 residues in the CDR3. Germline CDR1 is SGHNT and CDR2 is YYREEE (reference sequence). CDR3 coding DNA: TGTGCCAGCAGCCAAGGGGACAGGGGGTACAATGAGCAGTTCTTC. Protein sequence: CASSQGDRGYNEQFF.

CDR3 loop: CASSVAGGAYNEQFF. Written as DNA, the CDR3 is TGTGCCAGCAGTGTAGCGGGGGGGGCCTACAATGAGCAGTTCTTC. This chain uses TRBV6-1 with TRBJ2-1; 11 nucleotides agree with TRBD2. J was trimmed by 2 bases and V by 4 bases; bases with no gene match: 1. CDR1 MNHNS and CDR2 SASEGT come from the germline V gene. This CDR3 has 15 residues.

This sequence joins TRBV18 and TRBJ2-3; 13 bases line up with TRBD2. Germline-derived CDR1 and CDR2 are KGHSH and LQKENI. The junction had 8 bases not matched to a gene; V was cut back by 0 bases and J by 2 bases. CDR3 length equals 19 residues. As DNA, the CDR3 is TGTGCCAGCTCACCACCGACCTGGACTAGCGGGAGCGACACAGATACGCAGTATTTT. Protein: CASSPPTWTSGSDTDTQYF. The entire variable domain, with the rest obtained from reference TRBV18 and TRBJ2-3, is as follows: NAGVMQNPRHLVRRRGQEARLRCSPMKGHSHVYWYRQLPEEGLKFMVYLQKENIIDESGMPKERFSAEFPKEGPSILRIQQVVRGDSAAYFCASSPPTWTSGSDTDTQYFGPGTRLTVL.

Ten or more counts support this clone. This chain connects TRBV19 to TRBJ2-3, with 13 bases matching TRBD2. With V trimmed by 6 bases and J by 6 bases, 6 bases remained unmatched. Germline V gene sequence: CDR1 LNHDA, CDR2 SQIVND (reference sequence). The length of the CDR3 is 15 residues. The CDR3 region is CASSRTSGSLDTQYF. The CDR3 DNA reads as TGTGCCAGTAGCCGGACTAGCGGGAGTCTTGATACGCAGTATTTT.

The chain employs TRBV5-4 and TRBJ2-3; 8 bases match TRBD2. CDR1 is SGHNT, CDR2 YYREEE, per germline (reference sequence). The CDR3 covers 14 residues. After removal of 1 base from V and 7 bases from J, the junction contained 5 bases not matched to a gene. This chain's CDR3 is CASSLRGGSYTQYF. The CDR3 DNA follows: TGTGCCAGCAGCTTGCGGGGGGGCTCGTATACGCAGTATTTT.

The chain uses TRBV15 and TRBJ2-3; D is unclear. Trimming pared 0 bases from V and 8 bases from J, leaving 6 bases between. Germline values: CDR1 LNHNV, CDR2 YYDKDF (reference sequence). The CDR3 contains 12 residues. CDR3 nucleotides: TGTGCCACCAGCAGAGAAACGGGTACGCAGTATTTT. The encoded protein is CATSRETGTQYF.

The CDR3: CASSPGGQGNYGYTF. CDR3 sequence (DNA): TGTGCCAGCAGTCCCGGGGGACAGGGTAACTATGGCTACACCTTC. V is TRBV28 and J is TRBJ1-2; 9 bases map to TRBD1. Germline lookup yields CDR1 MDHEN and CDR2 SYDVKM. V lost 5 bases and J lost 1; bases outside the gene matches: 5. The CDR3 contains 15 residues.

V is TRBV15 and J is TRBJ2-7, with TRBD2 identical over 8 bases. This CDR3 contains 13 residues. The J segment lost 3 bases and the V segment lost 4 bases, leaving 2 bases of the junction unmatched. Germline V gene lookup returns CDR1 LNHNV and CDR2 YYDKDF (reference sequence). Here the CDR3 reads CATSIRGGYEQYF. The CDR3 coding sequence is TGTGCCACCAGCATTCGGGGGGGCTACGAGCAGTACTTC.

CDR3 coding DNA: TGTGCCAGCAAGGGACAAGTTTTCATGAACACTGAAGCTTTCTTT. It encodes CASKGQVFMNTEAFF. The chain uses TRBV6-5 and TRBJ1-1; D perhaps matches TRBD1 (6 bases). Trimming pared 7 bases from V and 0 bases from J, leaving 15 bases between. CDR1 is MNHEY and CDR2 is SVGAGI in the germline V gene. This CDR3 is built from 15 residues.

This chain uses TRBV4-1 with TRBJ1-4; no reliable D call. Germline values: CDR1 MGHRA, CDR2 YSYEKL. V dropped 1 base and J dropped 6 bases, with 6 bases sitting between them. The CDR3 contains 13 residues. The CDR3 nucleotides read TGCGCCAGCAGCCAAGCTTCCGATGAAAAACTGTTTTTT. Translated, it gives CASSQASDEKLFF.

The chain links TRBV28 to TRBJ2-7, with a possible D match to TRBD1 (5 bases). Trimming took 3 bases from V and 5 from J, leaving 11 bases between them. In germline, CDR1 is MDHEN, CDR2 SYDVKM. The CDR3 has 13 residues. CDR3 nucleotide sequence: TGTGCCAGCAGTTTCGGCAGGGCAAACGAGCAGTACTTC. This translates into CASSFGRANEQYF.

The rearrangement joins TRBV7-3 to TRBJ2-1, with TRBD2 identical over 7 bases. The CDR3 loop spans 14 amino acids. V was pared by 1 base and J by 7 bases, with 4 bases of the junction left unmatched. Germline CDR1 SGHTA, CDR2 FQGTGA. CDR3 DNA: TGTGCCAGCAGCTTAATGCAGGGAGGGAATGAGCAGTTCTTC. Amino acid sequence: CASSLMQGGNEQFF. The whole variable domain, remainder taken from reference TRBV7-3 and TRBJ2-1, is GAGVSQTPSNKVTEKGKYVELRCDPISGHTALYWYRQSLGQGPEFLIYFQGTGAADDSGLPNDRFFAVRPEGSVSTLKIQRTERGDSAVYLCASSLMQGGNEQFFGPGTRLTVL.

This clone appeared once. V usage is TRBV4-2 and J usage is TRBJ1-3; D gene ambiguous. Germline values: CDR1 LGHNA, CDR2 YNFKEQ. CDR3 length: 15 residues. Trimming stripped 1 base from V and 3 bases from J, with 10 bases between. In DNA form, the CDR3 reads TGTGCCAGCAGCCAAGTTTTGGCGGGTGGAAACACCATATATTTT. This sequence encodes CASSQVLAGGNTIYF.

This clone was detected only a few times. This chain joins TRBV25-1 and TRBJ1-5, with D perhaps matching TRBD1 (5 bases). The CDR3 runs 14 residues. The ends were cut back, 2 bases at V and 4 bases at J, with 9 bases in the middle. The germline V gene has CDR1 MGHDK and CDR2 SYGVNS. CDR3 nucleotide sequence: TGTGCCAGCAGTGAACCAGGGTTTAATCAGCCCCAGCATTTT. Translation: CASSEPGFNQPQHF.

The chain carries TRBV29-1 and TRBJ2-3, with a weak D call TRBD2 (5 bases). CDR1 SQVTM and CDR2 ANQGSEA come from the germline V gene. The CDR3 length is 12 residues. The V end was cut by 6 bases, the J end by 4 bases, with 11 bases between. The CDR3, as DNA: TGCAGCGTGAGGCGGGCTCCAGATACGCAGTATTTT. Amino acids: CSVRRAPDTQYF.

V and J are TRBV7-8 and TRBJ2-7; 12 bases align to TRBD2. The CDR3 is 17 residues long. Germline CDR1 SGHVS, CDR2 FQNEAQ. V was clipped by 0 bases and J by 6 bases; unmatched bases: 9. CDR3 nucleotide sequence: TGTGCCAGCAGCTTAGCGGGCCGACTAGCGGGAGCTGGCGAGCAGTACTTC. Amino acids: CASSLAGRLAGAGEQYF.

The rearrangement uses TRBV5-4 and TRBJ2-5, with D possibly being TRBD1 (6 bases). The CDR3 totals 17 residues. V lost 0 bases, J lost 5 bases, and 20 bases lay in between. Germline-derived CDR1 and CDR2 are SGHNT and YYREEE (reference sequence). CDR3 amino acids: CASSLGYMAGAGETQYF. As DNA, the CDR3 is TGTGCCAGCAGCTTGGGTTATATGGCAGGGGCTGGCGAGACCCAGTACTTC.

The chain is built from TRBV2 and TRBJ1-2; 8 bases are shared with TRBD1. The germline V gene encodes CDR1 SNHLY and CDR2 FYNNEI. Trimming at V came to 2 bases and at J to 4 bases, leaving 9 bases not matched to a gene. CDR3 length: 16 residues. The CDR3 is CASSETGTGPGYGYTF. The CDR3 nucleotides are TGTGCCAGCAGTGAAACGGGGACAGGTCCTGGCTATGGCTACACCTTC.

This clone was found a few times. The V call is TRBV15, the J call TRBJ2-7; 11 bases match TRBD1. CDR1 and CDR2 (germline): LNHNV, YYDKDF (reference sequence). CDR3 length equals 15 residues. The V gene end was trimmed by 1 base and the J gene end by 6 bases; junction bases not matched to a gene: 5. The CDR3 region has the DNA TGTGCCACCAGCAGAGGGACCGGGACAGGGGGCGAGCAGTACTTC. Translating it yields CATSRGTGTGGEQYF.

The chain couples TRBV3-1 (or the pseudogene TRBV3-2) to TRBJ1-6; the D gene is possibly TRBD1 (6 bases). V dropped 4 bases and J dropped 8 bases, with 18 bases sitting between them. The CDR3 spans 16 residues. From germline, CDR1 is LGHDT and CDR2 YNNKEL (reference sequence). CDR3 loop: CASSLRQAFRDSPLHF. In DNA form, the CDR3 reads TGTGCCAGCAGCCTTCGACAGGCCTTTCGGGATTCACCCCTCCACTTT.

This chain uses TRBV3-1 (or the pseudogene TRBV3-2) with TRBJ2-7; TRBD1 matches at 8 bases. The CDR3 spans 14 residues. The J segment lost 3 bases and the V segment lost 1 base, leaving 2 bases of the junction unmatched. The V gene's germline CDR1 is LGHDT and CDR2 YNNKEL (reference sequence). In DNA form, the CDR3 reads TGTGCCAGCAGCCAAGGACAGGGGTACTACGAGCAGTACTTC. Its protein is CASSQGQGYYEQYF.

The CDR3 region is CAAGSGANVLTF. The CDR3 DNA sequence: TGTGCCGCGGGGTCTGGGGCCAACGTCCTGACTTTC. This chain connects TRBV10-3 to TRBJ2-6; TRBD2 is a possible D gene (6 bases). Germline lookup yields CDR1 ENHRY and CDR2 SYGVKD. CDR3 length: 12 residues. V lost 11 bases, J lost 1 base, and 6 bases lay in between.

This clone was detected once. The gene calls are TRBV4-1 and TRBJ2-1, with 8 bases fitting TRBD2. The CDR3 length is 17 residues. Trimming cost V 4 bases and J 2 bases; bases outside gene matches: 10. Germline lookup yields CDR1 MGHRA and CDR2 YSYEKL. The CDR3 spells CASSPAASGLTYNEQFF. As DNA, the CDR3 is TGCGCCAGCAGCCCGGCGGCTAGCGGGCTAACCTACAATGAGCAGTTCTTC.

The chain carries TRBV7-2 and TRBJ1-1; D is perhaps TRBD1 (5 bases). CDR3 length: 16 amino acids. Trimming pared 4 bases from V and 3 bases from J, leaving 18 bases between. CDR1 and CDR2 from the germline V gene are SGHTA and FQGNSA. The DNA for the CDR3 is TGTGCCAGCAGCTACCGGGGGAAAACAGGTTACACTGAAGCTTTCTTT. Translation: CASSYRGKTGYTEAFF.

This chain uses TRBV14 with TRBJ2-7; 12 nucleotides line up with TRBD2. The germline CDR1 and CDR2 sequences are SGHDN and FVKESK. The CDR3 length is 15 residues. The trim removed 0 bases at V and 4 bases at J, leaving 1 base unmatched. CDR3 DNA sequence: TGTGCCAGCAGCCAAGAGCTAGCGGGAGGGTACGAGCAGTACTTC. Amino acid sequence: CASSQELAGGYEQYF.

The chain joins TRBV7-9 to TRBJ2-5; D not certain. The CDR3 loop spans 14 amino acids. Germline CDR1 SEHNR, CDR2 FQNEAQ (reference sequence). V dropped 1 base and J dropped 1 base, with 7 bases sitting between them. In nucleotides, the CDR3 is TGTGCCAGCAGCTTAGTGACATCCCAAGAGACCCAGTACTTC. Residues: CASSLVTSQETQYF.

This chain connects TRBV7-9 to TRBJ1-2, with 7 bases matching TRBD1. The CDR3 runs to 16 residues. CDR1 and CDR2 (germline): SEHNR, FQNEAQ (reference sequence). V dropped 4 bases and J dropped 0; count of bases not matched to a gene: 8. CDR3 in DNA: TGTGCCAGCAGCTCAACAGGGACAGAAACTAACTATGGCTACACCTTC. This gives the protein CASSSTGTETNYGYTF.

CDR3 residues: CAAAGQDYEQYF. For the CDR3, the DNA is TGTGCCGCGGCTGGACAGGACTACGAGCAGTACTTC. The V gene is TRBV10-3, the J gene TRBJ2-7; 7 bases match TRBD1. CDR1 is ENHRY, CDR2 SYGVKD, per germline. Unmatched junction bases numbered 7, after V lost 11 bases and J lost 3 bases. The CDR3 has 12 amino acids.